The clone carrying this T cell receptor (beta chain) was seen a handful of times. Its antigen remains unknown. Patients were living with locally advanced or metastatic urothelial carcinoma. The data are from a study of PD-L1 blockade in urothelial cancer. Turning to the study itself: Patients' atezolizumab regimen, 1,200 mg intravenously every 3 weeks, began in the mid-2010s. T cell content in blood samples showed a median of around 150,000.

CDR3 size: 15 residues. The germline CDR1 and CDR2 sequences are LGHNA and YNFKEQ. The J segment lost 7 bases and the V segment lost 1 base, leaving 4 bases of the junction unmatched. Study results and caveats: Below-median pretreatment blood TCR clonality predicted better survival.

TCRdb keeps only in-frame clones here, not all; method: immunoSEQ multiplex PCR. The sample yields around 40,000 clones, around 82% seen once. This clonotype originated in a man in his sixties with urothelial cancer. This sequence joins TRBV4-2 and TRBJ2-1, with 10 positions matching TRBD2. The starting material was PBMCs, obtained around atezolizumab (anti-PD-L1) treatment. Here the CDR3 DNA reads TGTGCCAGCAGCCAAGGGTCTAGCGGGAGTAATGAGCAGTTCTTC. It specifies CASSQGSSGSNEQFF.